This T cell receptor beta chain appears in the sequencing data of a study of blood T cell repertoires in COVID-19. Study-wide background: The samples span acute and convalescent COVID-19 from the United States, Italy and Spain. T cells, B-cell-depleted T cells, or PBMCs supplied cDNA or gDNA.

As handled by the study authors: Nucleated cell counts were estimated from reference gene primer amplification. This table comes from immunoSEQ multiplex PCR, and its TCRdb copy is limited to in-frame clones, with some not included. Clone size and the V and J calls come from that table; the DNA yielded D and trimming. The sample records around 200,000 clones, approximately 86% being singletons. The V segment lost 0 bases and the J segment 7 bases; nucleotides outside the gene matches: 7. The CDR3 contains 15 residues. The germline gives CDR1 SGDLS, CDR2 YYNGEE. This receptor was obtained from a woman older than 75 with acute or convalescent COVID-19. The material sequenced was peripheral blood. The genes are TRBV9 and TRBJ1-5; TRBD1 matches at 7 bases. CDR3 in DNA: TGTGCCAGCAGCGTAGGCGCAGGGGGAAACCAGCCCCAGCATTTT. It encodes CASSVGAGGNQPQHF.